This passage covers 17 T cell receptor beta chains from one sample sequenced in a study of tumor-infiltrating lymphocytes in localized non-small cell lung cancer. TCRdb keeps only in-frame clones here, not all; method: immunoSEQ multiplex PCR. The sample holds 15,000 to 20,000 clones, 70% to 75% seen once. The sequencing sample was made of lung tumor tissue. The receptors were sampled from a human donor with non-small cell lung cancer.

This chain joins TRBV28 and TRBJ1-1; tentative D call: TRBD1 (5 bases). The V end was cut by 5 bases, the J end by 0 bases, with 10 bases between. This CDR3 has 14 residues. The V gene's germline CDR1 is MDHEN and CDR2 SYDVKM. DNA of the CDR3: TGTGCCAGCAGTCCTGCGGGGCTGAACACTGAAGCTTTCTTT. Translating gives CASSPAGLNTEAFF.

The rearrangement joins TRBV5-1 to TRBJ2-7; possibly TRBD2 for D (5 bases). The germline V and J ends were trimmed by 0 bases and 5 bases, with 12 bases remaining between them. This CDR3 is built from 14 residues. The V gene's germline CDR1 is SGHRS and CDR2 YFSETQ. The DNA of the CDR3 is TGCGCCAGCAGCTTGGATGCTAGCTTCAACGAGCAGTACTTC. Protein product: CASSLDASFNEQYF.

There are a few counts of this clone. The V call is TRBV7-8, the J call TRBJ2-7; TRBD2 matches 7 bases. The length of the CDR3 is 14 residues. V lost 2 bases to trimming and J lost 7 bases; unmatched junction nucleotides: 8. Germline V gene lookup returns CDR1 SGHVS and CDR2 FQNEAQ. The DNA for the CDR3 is TGTGCCAGCAGCTTATTGGTGGTCGGGGGGGAGCAGTACTTC. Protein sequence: CASSLLVVGGEQYF.

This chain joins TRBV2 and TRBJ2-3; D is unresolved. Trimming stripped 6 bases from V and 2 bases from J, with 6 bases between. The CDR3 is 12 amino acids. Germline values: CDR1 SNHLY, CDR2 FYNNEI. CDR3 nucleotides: TGTGCCAGCAGCGCGGCCACAGATACGCAGTATTTT. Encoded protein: CASSAATDTQYF.

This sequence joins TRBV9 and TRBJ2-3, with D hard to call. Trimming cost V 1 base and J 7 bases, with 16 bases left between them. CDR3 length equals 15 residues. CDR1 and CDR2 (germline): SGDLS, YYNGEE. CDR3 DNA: TGTGCCAGCAGCGTATCAGGAGTTTTGGGAAATACGCAGTATTTT. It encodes CASSVSGVLGNTQYF.

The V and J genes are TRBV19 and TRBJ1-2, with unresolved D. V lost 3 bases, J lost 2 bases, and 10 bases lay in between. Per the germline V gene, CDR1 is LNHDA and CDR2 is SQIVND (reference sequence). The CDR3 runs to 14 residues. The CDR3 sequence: CASSMVGGNYGYTF. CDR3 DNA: TGTGCCAGTAGTATGGTAGGAGGGAACTATGGCTACACCTTC.

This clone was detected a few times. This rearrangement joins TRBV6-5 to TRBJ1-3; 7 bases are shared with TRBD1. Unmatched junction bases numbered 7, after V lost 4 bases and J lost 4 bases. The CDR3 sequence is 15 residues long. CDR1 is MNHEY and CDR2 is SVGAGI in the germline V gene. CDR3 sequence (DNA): TGTGCCAGCAGTTCCACAGGGGTGGGAGGAAACACCATATATTTT. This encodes CASSSTGVGGNTIYF.

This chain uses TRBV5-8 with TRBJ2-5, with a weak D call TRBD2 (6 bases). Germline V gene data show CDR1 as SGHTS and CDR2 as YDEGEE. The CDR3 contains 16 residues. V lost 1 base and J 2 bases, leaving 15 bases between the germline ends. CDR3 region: CASSLSDYRNQETQYF. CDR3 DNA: TGTGCCAGCAGCTTGTCGGACTACAGAAATCAAGAGACCCAGTACTTC.

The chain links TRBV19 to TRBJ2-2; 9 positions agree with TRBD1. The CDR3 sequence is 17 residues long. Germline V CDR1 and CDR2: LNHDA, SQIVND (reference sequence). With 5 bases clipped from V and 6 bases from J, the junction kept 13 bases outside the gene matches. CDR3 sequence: CASSSYLRDRVAGELFF. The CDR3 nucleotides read TGTGCCAGTAGTTCATATTTACGGGACAGGGTAGCCGGGGAGCTGTTTTTT.

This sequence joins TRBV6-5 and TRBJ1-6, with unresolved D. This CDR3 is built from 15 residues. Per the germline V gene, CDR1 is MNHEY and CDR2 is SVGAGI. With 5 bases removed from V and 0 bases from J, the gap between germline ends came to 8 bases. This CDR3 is CASSTQSSYNSPLHF. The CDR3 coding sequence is TGTGCCAGCAGTACCCAGAGCTCCTATAATTCACCCCTCCACTTT.

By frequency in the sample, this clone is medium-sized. CDR3 amino acids: CASSLPGTTGNEKLFF. Here the CDR3 DNA reads TGCGCCAGCAGCTTGCCTGGGACGACGGGTAATGAAAAACTGTTTTTT. The chain uses TRBV5-1 and TRBJ1-4, with D perhaps matching TRBD1 (5 bases). The CDR3 sequence is 16 residues long. Between the trimmed V and J ends, which lost 1 base and 4 bases, there was a span of 14 bases. Germline values: CDR1 SGHRS, CDR2 YFSETQ.

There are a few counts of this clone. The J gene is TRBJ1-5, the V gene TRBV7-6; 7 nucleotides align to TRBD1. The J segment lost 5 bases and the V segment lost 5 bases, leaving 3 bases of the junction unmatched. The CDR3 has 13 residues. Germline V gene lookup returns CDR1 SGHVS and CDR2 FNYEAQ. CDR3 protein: CASSRGQHQPQHF. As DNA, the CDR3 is TGTGCCAGCAGCCGGGGACAGCATCAGCCCCAGCATTTT.

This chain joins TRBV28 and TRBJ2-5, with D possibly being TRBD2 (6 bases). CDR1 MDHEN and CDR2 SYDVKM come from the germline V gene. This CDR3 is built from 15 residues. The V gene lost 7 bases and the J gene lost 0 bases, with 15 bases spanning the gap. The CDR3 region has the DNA TGTGCCAGCACCCCAACGGGACTGCACCAAGAGACCCAGTACTTC. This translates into CASTPTGLHQETQYF.

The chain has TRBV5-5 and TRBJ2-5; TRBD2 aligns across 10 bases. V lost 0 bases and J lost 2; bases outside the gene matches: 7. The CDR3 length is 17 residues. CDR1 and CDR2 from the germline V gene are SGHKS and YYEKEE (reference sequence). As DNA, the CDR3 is TGTGCCAGCAGCTTGGGAGCTAGCGGGGGCCCTCAAGAGACCCAGTACTTC. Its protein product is CASSLGASGGPQETQYF.

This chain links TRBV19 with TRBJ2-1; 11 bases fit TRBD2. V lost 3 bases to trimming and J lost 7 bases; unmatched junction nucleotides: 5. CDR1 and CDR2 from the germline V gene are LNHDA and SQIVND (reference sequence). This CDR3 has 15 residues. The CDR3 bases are TGTGCCAGTAGTATCACTAGCGGGAGTGGAAATGAGCAGTTCTTC. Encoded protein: CASSITSGSGNEQFF. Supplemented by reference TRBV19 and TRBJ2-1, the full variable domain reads DGGITQSPKYLFRKEGQNVTLSCEQNLNHDAMYWYRQDPGQGLRLIYYSQIVNDFQKGDIAEGYSVSREKKESFPLTVTSAQKNPTAFYLCASSITSGSGNEQFFGPGTRLTVL.

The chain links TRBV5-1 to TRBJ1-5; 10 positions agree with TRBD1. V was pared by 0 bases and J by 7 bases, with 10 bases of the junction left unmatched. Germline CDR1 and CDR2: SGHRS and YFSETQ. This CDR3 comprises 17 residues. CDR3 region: CASSLAPGDRGGQPQHF. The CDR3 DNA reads TGCGCCAGCAGCTTGGCCCCGGGGGACAGGGGCGGACAGCCCCAGCATTTT.

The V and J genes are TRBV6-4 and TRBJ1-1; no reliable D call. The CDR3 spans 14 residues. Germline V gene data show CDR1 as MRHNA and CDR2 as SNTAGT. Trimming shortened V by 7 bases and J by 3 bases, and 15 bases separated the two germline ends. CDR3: CASKRRNGHTEAFF. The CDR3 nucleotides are TGTGCCAGCAAAAGACGAAACGGACACACTGAAGCTTTCTTT.